The 21 T cell receptor beta chains given below trace back to one sample, sequenced in a study of blood T cell repertoires in COVID-19. The repertoire was sequenced with immunoSEQ multiplex PCR; TCRdb's copy has only in-frame clones and lacks some. The sample has 110,000 to 150,000 clones, about 84% seen once. Sequencing input: peripheral blood. The receptors shown here come from a woman between 50 and 59 years old with acute or convalescent COVID-19.

The V gene is TRBV7-3, the J gene TRBJ2-3; 7 bases align to TRBD2. The J segment lost 1 base and the V segment lost 5 bases, leaving 6 bases of the junction unmatched. Germline CDR1 and CDR2: SGHTA and FQGTGA. This CDR3 contains 15 residues. CDR3 protein: CASSGAGDRTDTQYF. For the CDR3, the DNA is TGTGCCAGCAGCGGGGCGGGGGACCGCACAGATACGCAGTATTTT.

The chain is built from TRBV19 and TRBJ1-1; maybe TRBD1 (6 bases). The V end was cut by 8 bases, the J end by 4 bases, with 17 bases between. The CDR3 loop spans 14 amino acids. The germline V gene encodes CDR1 LNHDA and CDR2 SQIVND (reference sequence). The DNA for the CDR3 is TGTGCCAGTGGCGGTTGGTTGACAGGCACTGAAGCTTTCTTT. It encodes CASGGWLTGTEAFF.

This rearrangement joins TRBV6-2 or TRBV6-3 to TRBJ2-7; maybe TRBD1 (5 bases). This CDR3 is built from 15 residues. Germline lookup yields CDR1 MNHEY and CDR2 SVGEGT. The V end lost 0 bases, the J end lost 5 bases, and 14 bases lay between the germline ends. The CDR3 sequence is CASSYSGPGINEQYF. For the CDR3, the DNA is TGTGCCAGCAGTTACTCGGGGCCAGGTATCAACGAGCAGTACTTC.

This sequence joins TRBV12-3 or TRBV12-4 and TRBJ1-2; 10 bases agree with TRBD1. V lost 6 bases, J lost 8 bases, and 6 bases stayed unmatched. This CDR3 comprises 13 residues. The CDR3 sequence is CASSRQGAWGYTF. The CDR3 bases are TGTGCCAGCAGCCGACAGGGGGCATGGGGCTACACCTTC.

The rearrangement joins TRBV19 to TRBJ1-4; 7 nucleotides agree with TRBD1. With V trimmed by 4 bases and J by 8 bases, 25 bases remained unmatched. CDR3 length equals 20 residues. Per the germline V gene, CDR1 is LNHDA and CDR2 is SQIVND (reference sequence). The CDR3 DNA reads as TGTGCCAGTAGTACCCTTCAGAGGAGGGGGCGCAATCCCGTTAACGAAAAACTGTTTTTT. Its translation is CASSTLQRRGRNPVNEKLFF.

The gene calls are TRBV30 and TRBJ2-5; 9 bases match TRBD1. Germline trimming cut 5 bases from V and 2 bases from J; bases unmatched to any gene: 0. The germline gives CDR1 GTSNPN, CDR2 SVGIG (reference sequence). The CDR3 sequence is 12 residues long. The CDR3 sequence: CAWGQGQETQYF. The CDR3 DNA reads as TGTGCCTGGGGACAGGGGCAAGAGACCCAGTACTTC. Drawing the rest from reference TRBV30 and TRBJ2-5, the complete variable domain is SQTIHQWPATLVQPVGSPLSLECTVEGTSNPNLYWYRQAAGRGLQLLFYSVGIGQISSEVPQNLSASRPQDRQFILSSKKLLLSDSGFYLCAWGQGQETQYFGPGTRLLVL.

The chain combines TRBV7-6 with TRBJ2-3, with a possible D match to TRBD2 (7 bases). The CDR3 is 17 residues long. CDR1 is SGHVS, CDR2 FNYEAQ, per germline. The ends were cut back, 4 bases at V and 1 base at J, with 18 bases in the middle. CDR3 in amino acids: CASSSSLAGAGTDTQYF. The CDR3 DNA reads TGTGCCAGCAGCTCAAGTCTGGCGGGGGCCGGCACAGATACGCAGTATTTT.

The chain recombines TRBV6-5 with TRBJ2-2; 7 nucleotides agree with TRBD1. CDR1 is MNHEY, CDR2 SVGAGI, per germline. The CDR3 totals 12 residues. The junction had 2 bases not matched to a gene; V was cut back by 7 bases and J by 6 bases. In DNA form, the CDR3 reads TGTGCCAGCACGGGGACAGCCGGGGAGCTGTTTTTT. Its translation: CASTGTAGELFF.

V and J are TRBV29-1 and TRBJ1-3, with D perhaps matching TRBD1 (6 bases). This CDR3 is 14 amino acids long. Germline CDR1 reads SQVTM; CDR2 reads ANQGSEA. Trimming removed 4 bases from V and 0 bases from J, with 10 bases in between. The CDR3 DNA reads TGCAGCGTTGCAGGGGAGCCCTCTGGAAACACCATATATTTT. Protein sequence: CSVAGEPSGNTIYF.

The chain joins TRBV27 to TRBJ1-5; 11 nucleotides line up with TRBD1. CDR1 and CDR2 from the germline V gene are MNHEY and SMNVEV (reference sequence). Trimming cost V 6 bases and J 7 bases; bases outside gene matches: 2. This CDR3 region has 13 residues. As DNA, the CDR3 is TGTGCCAGCAGCGGACAGGGGGCACAGCCCCAGCATTTT. This codes for CASSGQGAQPQHF.

This clone showed up just once. The chain carries TRBV9 and TRBJ1-6, with 10 bases aligning to TRBD1. The V segment lost 2 bases and the J segment 10 bases; nucleotides outside the gene matches: 6. This CDR3 spans 15 amino acids. The germline V gene encodes CDR1 SGDLS and CDR2 YYNGEE. The CDR3 DNA is TGTGCCAGCAGCGTGGCGGGACAGGGGACCTCACCCCTCCACTTT. It specifies CASSVAGQGTSPLHF.

The chain carries TRBV2 and TRBJ2-1; TRBD1 matches at 8 bases. The V segment lost 8 bases and the J segment 6 bases; nucleotides outside the gene matches: 15. The CDR3 spans 16 residues. Germline-derived CDR1 and CDR2 are SNHLY and FYNNEI. The CDR3 reads CASCISPDRVPNEQFF. CDR3 sequence (DNA): TGTGCCAGCTGTATATCTCCGGACAGGGTGCCCAATGAGCAGTTCTTC. Filled out from reference TRBV2 and TRBJ2-1, the complete variable domain reads EPEVTQTPSHQVTQMGQEVILRCVPISNHLYFYWYRQILGQKVEFLVSFYNNEISEKSEIFDDQFSVERPDGSNFTLKIRSTKLEDSAMYFCASCISPDRVPNEQFFGPGTRLTVL.

The chain carries TRBV6-6 and TRBJ2-3; 9 bases align to TRBD2. Germline values: CDR1 MNHNY, CDR2 SVGAGI (reference sequence). The CDR3 has 16 amino acids. With V trimmed by 6 bases and J by 2 bases, 9 bases remained unmatched. This CDR3 is CASSQTAGGPTDTQYF. In DNA form, the CDR3 reads TGTGCCAGCAGCCAAACGGCGGGGGGGCCCACAGATACGCAGTATTTT.

This chain links TRBV19 with TRBJ2-3; D not certain. V lost 7 bases and J lost 6, with 20 bases in between. The CDR3 loop spans 15 amino acids. Germline-derived CDR1 and CDR2 are LNHDA and SQIVND (reference sequence). The CDR3 nucleotides are TGTGCCAGTAAAACCCCTTACGGTGCAGGTGATACGCAGTATTTT. Translating gives CASKTPYGAGDTQYF.

The CDR3 bases are TGTGCCAGTAGTAATCCAGGGGAATCGGGGCACACTGAAGCTTTCTTT. Translating it yields CASSNPGESGHTEAFF. The V call is TRBV19, the J call TRBJ1-1; D is perhaps TRBD1 (6 bases). Trimming took off 4 bases at V and 3 bases at J, with 18 bases between the two ends. CDR3 size: 16 residues. CDR1 is LNHDA, CDR2 SQIVND, per germline (reference sequence).

The chain has TRBV9 and TRBJ2-5; 8 bases align to TRBD2. The CDR3 loop spans 17 amino acids. Germline V gene lookup returns CDR1 SGDLS and CDR2 YYNGEE. With V trimmed by 0 bases and J by 5 bases, 12 bases remained unmatched. CDR3 residues: CASSVGGVAGYLETQYF. The CDR3 nucleotides are TGTGCCAGCAGCGTAGGGGGAGTAGCGGGGTATCTGGAGACCCAGTACTTC.

V usage is TRBV6-5 and J usage is TRBJ2-3, with 7 nucleotides matching TRBD2. The CDR3 consists of 14 residues. The J segment lost 4 bases and the V segment lost 6 bases, leaving 7 bases of the junction unmatched. Germline CDR1 is MNHEY and CDR2 is SVGAGI. CDR3 DNA sequence: TGTGCCAGCAGCTTGGGGGGGAGCTCAGATACGCAGTATTTT. Translation: CASSLGGSSDTQYF.

In this sample, this clone turned up once. The J gene is TRBJ1-4, the V gene TRBV27; 7 bases are shared with TRBD1. The CDR3 extends over 14 amino acids. Trimming removed 3 bases from V and 3 bases from J; junction bases left unmatched: 1. CDR1 and CDR2 from the germline V gene are MNHEY and SMNVEV (reference sequence). This chain's CDR3 is CASSFDRANEKLFF. The DNA of the CDR3 is TGTGCCAGCAGTTTCGACAGGGCTAATGAAAAACTGTTTTTT.

The chain has TRBV7-8 and TRBJ2-7; TRBD1 is a possible D gene (6 bases). Trimming stripped 6 bases from V and 1 base from J, with 13 bases between. CDR3 length: 14 amino acids. The V gene's germline CDR1 is SGHVS and CDR2 FQNEAQ. CDR3 in DNA: TGTGCCAGCAGTGGGGTAGGGGGATCCTACGAGCAGTACTTC. Amino acids: CASSGVGGSYEQYF.

The genes are TRBV4-3 and TRBJ1-2; D is possibly TRBD1 (6 bases). V was trimmed by 0 bases and J by 7 bases, leaving 15 bases between them. Germline CDR1 LGHNA, CDR2 YSLEER. The CDR3 has 15 amino acids. DNA for the CDR3: TGCGCCAGCAGCCAAGATAAGGCAGGGGTGGCTGGCTACACCTTC. It encodes CASSQDKAGVAGYTF.

The chain combines TRBV6-5 with TRBJ1-3; no firm D call. The CDR3 runs to 14 residues. The germline V and J ends were trimmed by 6 bases and 0 bases, with 9 bases remaining between them. Germline V gives CDR1 MNHEY, CDR2 SVGAGI. As DNA, the CDR3 is TGTGCCAGCAGGACGGGAAGCTCTGGAAACACCATATATTTT. Translated, it gives CASRTGSSGNTIYF.